The 2 T cell receptor beta chains presented below share a single source sample, sequenced in a study of CD8 T cells in Susac syndrome. When the RNA was reverse transcribed, random hexamers were used with an input of roughly 0.45 to 1 ug. TCRdb re-derived calls from the immunoSEQ multiplex PCR reads in MiXCR, one entry per CDR3 protein. The table shows some 60,000 distinct CDR3 sequences, with over 85% occurring only once. The sample comprised CD8+ T cells from PBMCs. These TCRs come from a human donor in good health.

The chain carries TRBV27 and TRBJ1-2; D gene unclear. CDR1 is MNHEY and CDR2 is SMNVEV in the germline V gene (reference sequence). The CDR3 totals 14 residues. V lost 1 base, J lost 3 bases, and 9 bases lay in between. The CDR3 here is CASSLFLGDYGYTF. CDR3 DNA: TGTGCCAGCAGTTTATTTCTGGGAGACTATGGCTACACCTTC.

The chain is built from TRBV12-3 or TRBV12-4 and TRBJ1-1; D possibly corresponds to TRBD1 (6 bases). V lost 4 bases and J lost 7, with 10 bases in between. The CDR3 has 12 residues. This CDR3 reads CASSSGQIEAFF. In nucleotides, the CDR3 is TGTGCCAGCAGTTCCGGACAGATTGAAGCTTTCTTT.